These T cell receptor beta chains were read from a single sample in a study of cytomegalovirus exposure and HLA in healthy donors. The repertoire was sequenced with immunoSEQ multiplex PCR; TCRdb's copy has only in-frame clones and lacks some. The sample has 150,000 to 200,000 clones; around four fifths are singletons. Sequencing input: PBMCs. Source of these receptors: a female donor in good health and CMV-seronegative. Both conserved end residues are part of each CDR3. The D gene is left open where the match is weak.

v_gene: TRBV6-5
d_gene: .
j_gene: TRBJ1-2
CDR3nt: TGTGCCAGCAACGGGGGCTATGGCTACACCTTC
CDR3aa: CASNGGYGYTF

v_gene: TRBV11-3
d_gene: TRBD1
j_gene: TRBJ1-1
CDR3nt: TGTGCCAGCAGCGTCGAAGGGGGCAGGGGCACTGAAGCTTTCTTT
CDR3aa: CASSVEGGRGTEAFF

v_gene: TRBV9
d_gene: .
j_gene: TRBJ2-2
CDR3nt: TGTGCCAGCAGCGTAGGAGGGACCGGGGAGCTGTTTTTT
CDR3aa: CASSVGGTGELFF

v_gene: TRBV30
d_gene: .
j_gene: TRBJ1-5
CDR3nt: TGTGCCTGGAGTGGGGCAGGCTACAATCAGCCCCAGCATTTT
CDR3aa: CAWSGAGYNQPQHF

v_gene: TRBV6-5
d_gene: .
j_gene: TRBJ1-5
CDR3nt: TGTGCCAGCACTACAGGGAATTTGTTTCAGCCCCAGCATTTT
CDR3aa: CASTTGNLFQPQHF

v_gene: TRBV29-1
d_gene: .
j_gene: TRBJ1-2
CDR3nt: TGCAGCGTTGACTACGGGAAGAGAGACTATGGCTACACCTTC
CDR3aa: CSVDYGKRDYGYTF

v_gene: TRBV7-9
d_gene: .
j_gene: TRBJ2-5
CDR3nt: TGTGCCAGCAGCAAACCGGGTGAGACCCAGTACTTC
CDR3aa: CASSKPGETQYF

v_gene: TRBV5-1
d_gene: .
j_gene: TRBJ2-7
CDR3nt: TGCGCCAGCAGCGGACTGGGACTTTCCTACGAGCAGTACTTC
CDR3aa: CASSGLGLSYEQYF

v_gene: TRBV6-1
d_gene: .
j_gene: TRBJ2-7
CDR3nt: TGTGCCAGCAGTGAATTAGCGGCAGTAGGCTACGAGCAGTACTTC
CDR3aa: CASSELAAVGYEQYF

v_gene: TRBV7-2
d_gene: .
j_gene: TRBJ1-1
CDR3nt: TGTGCCAGCAGCTTTAATGGACAAAAAGCTTTCTTT
CDR3aa: CASSFNGQKAFF

v_gene: TRBV5-6
d_gene: .
j_gene: TRBJ1-2
CDR3nt: TGTGCCAGCAGCTTGAACTCCGGGTATACTAACTATGGCTACACCTTC
CDR3aa: CASSLNSGYTNYGYTF

v_gene: TRBV19
d_gene: .
j_gene: TRBJ1-2
CDR3nt: TGTGCCAGTACCTACGCGGCTAACTATGGCTACACCTTC
CDR3aa: CASTYAANYGYTF

v_gene: TRBV19
d_gene: .
j_gene: TRBJ1-1
CDR3nt: TGTGCCAGTAGTGGGCCGGGGGGAGAAGCTGAAGCTTTCTTT
CDR3aa: CASSGPGGEAEAFF

v_gene: TRBV19
d_gene: .
j_gene: TRBJ2-7
CDR3nt: TGTGCCAGTAGTATCGGGAAGACCGGAGGATACGAGCAGTACTTC
CDR3aa: CASSIGKTGGYEQYF

v_gene: TRBV2
d_gene: .
j_gene: TRBJ1-6
CDR3nt: TGTGCCAGCAGTTCACAGGGCCCTAATTCACCCCTCCACTTT
CDR3aa: CASSSQGPNSPLHF

v_gene: TRBV2
d_gene: TRBD1
j_gene: TRBJ1-2
CDR3nt: TGTGCCAGCAGTACAGGGGTGATTGAGGGCTACACCTTC
CDR3aa: CASSTGVIEGYTF

v_gene: TRBV6-1
d_gene: .
j_gene: TRBJ1-2
CDR3nt: TGTGCCAGCAGTGCGTCGGGTGGTTATGGCTACACCTTC
CDR3aa: CASSASGGYGYTF

v_gene: TRBV21-1
d_gene: .
j_gene: TRBJ1-2
CDR3nt: TGTGCCAGCAGCGTAACGACAGCGCCTCTTAGGGGGGGCTACACCTTC
CDR3aa: CASSVTTAPLRGGYTF